This TCR beta chain was captured in a study of beta chain features in type 1 diabetes. Study results and limitations: Researchers report that Type 1 diabetes patients had moderately but significantly shorter TCRB CDR3s across all four CD4+ subsets. More deletions and fewer insertions at VDJ junctions were found in patients with type 1 diabetes.

As every portion of the isolated RNA was reverse transcribed, the sequencing read expressed TCRB transcripts. Sequencing used immunoSEQ multiplex PCR; TCRdb keeps in-frame clones, though not all of them. The sample has about 52,000 clones, roughly 39% seen once. The germline V gene has CDR1 KGHSH and CDR2 LQKENI. CDR3 length: 14 amino acids. The V and J ends lost 3 bases and 4 bases, in that order; junction bases with no gene match: 3. As concerns this clone: Its matching antigen is unknown.

The V and J genes are TRBV18 and TRBJ2-7, with 10 bases aligning to TRBD1. Material: Tregs from blood. The source of this sequence is a man aged 30 to 45 with type 1 diabetes. CDR3 in amino acids: CASSPGTGAYEQYF. The CDR3 coding sequence is TGTGCCAGCTCACCCGGGACAGGGGCTTACGAGCAGTACTTC.